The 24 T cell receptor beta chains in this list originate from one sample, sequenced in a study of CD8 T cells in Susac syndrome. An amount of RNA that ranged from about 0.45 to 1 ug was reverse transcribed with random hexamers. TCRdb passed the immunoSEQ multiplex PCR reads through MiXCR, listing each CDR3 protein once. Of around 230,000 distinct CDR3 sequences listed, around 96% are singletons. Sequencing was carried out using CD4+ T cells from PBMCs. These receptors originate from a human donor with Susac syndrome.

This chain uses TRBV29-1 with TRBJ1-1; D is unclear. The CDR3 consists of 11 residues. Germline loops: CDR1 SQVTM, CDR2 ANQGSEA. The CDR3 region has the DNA TGCACGGTGGGAAGGGACACTGAAGCTTTCTTT. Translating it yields CTVGRDTEAFF.

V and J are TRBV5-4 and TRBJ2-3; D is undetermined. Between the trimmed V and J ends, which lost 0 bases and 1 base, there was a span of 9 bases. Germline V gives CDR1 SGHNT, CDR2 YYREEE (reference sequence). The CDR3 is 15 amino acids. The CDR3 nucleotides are TGTGCCAGCAGCTTGGCCACGGAGCGCACAGATACGCAGTATTTT. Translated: CASSLATERTDTQYF.

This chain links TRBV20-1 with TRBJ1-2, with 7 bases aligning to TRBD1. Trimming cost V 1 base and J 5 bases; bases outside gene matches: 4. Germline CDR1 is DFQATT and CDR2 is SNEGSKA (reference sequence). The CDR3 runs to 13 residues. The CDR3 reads CSARGAGGYGYTF. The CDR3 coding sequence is TGCAGTGCTAGAGGGGCAGGGGGTTATGGCTACACCTTC.

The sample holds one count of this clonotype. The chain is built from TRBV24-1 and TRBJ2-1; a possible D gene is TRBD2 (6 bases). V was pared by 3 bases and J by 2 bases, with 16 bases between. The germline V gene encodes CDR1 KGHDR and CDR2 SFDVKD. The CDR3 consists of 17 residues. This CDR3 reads CATSDPGTGAPYNEQFF. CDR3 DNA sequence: TGTGCCACCAGTGATCCCGGAACGGGAGCGCCCTACAATGAGCAGTTCTTC.

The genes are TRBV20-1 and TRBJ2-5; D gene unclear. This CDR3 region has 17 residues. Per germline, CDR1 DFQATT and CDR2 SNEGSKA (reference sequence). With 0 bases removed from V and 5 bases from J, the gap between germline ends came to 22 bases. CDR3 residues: CSARDLIRAATKETQYF. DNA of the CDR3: TGCAGTGCTAGAGATCTTATCCGTGCCGCCACGAAGGAGACCCAGTACTTC.

The DNA of the CDR3 is TGTGCCTGGAATGCGGAGGACACCGGGGAGCTGTTTTTT. This sequence encodes CAWNAEDTGELFF. This chain joins TRBV30 and TRBJ2-2; D perhaps matches TRBD2 (5 bases). Germline V gives CDR1 GTSNPN, CDR2 SVGIG (reference sequence). This CDR3 contains 13 residues. Trimming shortened V by 4 bases and J by 3 bases, and 9 bases separated the two germline ends.

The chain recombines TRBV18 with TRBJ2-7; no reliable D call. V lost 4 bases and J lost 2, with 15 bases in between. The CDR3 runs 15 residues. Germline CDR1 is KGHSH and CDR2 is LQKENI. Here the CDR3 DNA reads TGTGCCAGCTCACTCTCGCCCGGGCAGACCTACGAGCAGTACTTC. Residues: CASSLSPGQTYEQYF.

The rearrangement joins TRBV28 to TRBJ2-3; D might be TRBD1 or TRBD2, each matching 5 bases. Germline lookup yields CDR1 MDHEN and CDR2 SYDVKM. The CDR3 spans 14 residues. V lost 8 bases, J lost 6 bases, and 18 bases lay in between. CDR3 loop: CASLGRDPLDTQYF. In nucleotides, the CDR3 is TGTGCCAGCCTAGGTAGGGACCCGCTGGATACGCAGTATTTT.

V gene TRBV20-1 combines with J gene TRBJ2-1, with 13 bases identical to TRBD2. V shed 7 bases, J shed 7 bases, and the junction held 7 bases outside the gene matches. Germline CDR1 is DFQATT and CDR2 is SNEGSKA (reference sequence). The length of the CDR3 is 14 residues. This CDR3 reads CSVYWTSGSNEQFF. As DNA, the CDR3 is TGCAGTGTATATTGGACTAGCGGGAGTAATGAGCAGTTCTTC.

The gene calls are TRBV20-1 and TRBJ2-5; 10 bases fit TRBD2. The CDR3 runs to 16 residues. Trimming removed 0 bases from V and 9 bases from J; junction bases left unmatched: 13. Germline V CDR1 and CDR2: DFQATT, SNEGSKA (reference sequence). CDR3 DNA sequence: TGCAGTGCTAGAGACCGACCTAGCGGGGGTAACAGGGCCCAGTACTTC. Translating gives CSARDRPSGGNRAQYF.

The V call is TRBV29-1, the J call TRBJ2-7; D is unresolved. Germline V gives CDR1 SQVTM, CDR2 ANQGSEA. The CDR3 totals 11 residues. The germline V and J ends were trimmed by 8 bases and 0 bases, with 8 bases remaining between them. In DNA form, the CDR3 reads TGCAGCACCAGCACCTCCTACGAGCAGTACTTC. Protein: CSTSTSYEQYF.

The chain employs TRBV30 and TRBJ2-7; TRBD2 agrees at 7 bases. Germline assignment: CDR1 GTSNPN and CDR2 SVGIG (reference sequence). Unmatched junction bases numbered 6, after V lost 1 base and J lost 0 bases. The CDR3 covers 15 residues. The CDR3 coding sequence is TGTGCCTGGAGTGATGGCGGGAGCAGCTCCTACGAGCAGTACTTC. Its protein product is CAWSDGGSSSYEQYF.

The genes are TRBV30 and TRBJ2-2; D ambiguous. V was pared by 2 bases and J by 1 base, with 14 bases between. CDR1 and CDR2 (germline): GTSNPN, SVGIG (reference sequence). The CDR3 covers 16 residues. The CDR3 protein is CAWSLGRRMNTGELFF. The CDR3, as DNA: TGTGCCTGGAGTTTGGGCAGAAGAATGAACACCGGGGAGCTGTTTTTT.

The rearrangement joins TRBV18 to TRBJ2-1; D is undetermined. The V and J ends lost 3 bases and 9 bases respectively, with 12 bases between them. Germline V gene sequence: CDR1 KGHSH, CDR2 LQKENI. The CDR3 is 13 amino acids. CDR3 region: CASSPGALREQFF. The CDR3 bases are TGTGCCAGCTCACCGGGCGCCCTCCGTGAGCAGTTCTTC.

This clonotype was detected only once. The CDR3 reads CSASGGIVTGELFF. The CDR3 coding sequence is TGCAGTGCTAGTGGCGGGATTGTCACCGGGGAGCTGTTTTTT. The chain couples TRBV20-1 to TRBJ2-2; perhaps TRBD2 as D (6 bases). The germline V gene encodes CDR1 DFQATT and CDR2 SNEGSKA (reference sequence). The CDR3 sequence is 14 residues long. V gave up 3 bases and J gave up 4 bases, with 12 bases separating them.

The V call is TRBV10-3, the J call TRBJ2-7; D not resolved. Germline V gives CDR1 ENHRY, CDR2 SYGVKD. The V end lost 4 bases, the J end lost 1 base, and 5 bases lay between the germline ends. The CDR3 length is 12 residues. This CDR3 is CAISGSSYEQYF. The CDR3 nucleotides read TGTGCCATCAGTGGGTCATCCTACGAGCAGTACTTC.

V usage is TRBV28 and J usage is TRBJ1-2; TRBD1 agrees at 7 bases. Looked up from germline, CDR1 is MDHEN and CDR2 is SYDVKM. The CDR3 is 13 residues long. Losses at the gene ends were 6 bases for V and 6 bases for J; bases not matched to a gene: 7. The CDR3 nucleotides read TGTGCCAGCAGCCTCGGACAGGCGGATGGCTACACCTTC. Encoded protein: CASSLGQADGYTF.

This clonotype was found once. CDR3 protein: CASSQLYGVVTEAFF. The CDR3 DNA reads TGCGCCAGCAGCCAACTGTATGGGGTTGTCACTGAAGCTTTCTTT. The rearrangement joins TRBV4-1 to TRBJ1-1; D is unclear. Germline V CDR1 and CDR2: MGHRA, YSYEKL. The V end was cut by 2 bases, the J end by 4 bases, with 14 bases between. The length of the CDR3 is 15 residues.

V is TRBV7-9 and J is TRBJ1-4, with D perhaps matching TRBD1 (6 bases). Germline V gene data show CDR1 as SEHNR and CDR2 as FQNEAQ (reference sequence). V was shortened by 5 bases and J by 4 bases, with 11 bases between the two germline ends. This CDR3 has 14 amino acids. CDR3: CASSTTGSNEKLFF. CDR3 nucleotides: TGTGCCAGCAGCACGACAGGAAGTAATGAAAAACTGTTTTTT.

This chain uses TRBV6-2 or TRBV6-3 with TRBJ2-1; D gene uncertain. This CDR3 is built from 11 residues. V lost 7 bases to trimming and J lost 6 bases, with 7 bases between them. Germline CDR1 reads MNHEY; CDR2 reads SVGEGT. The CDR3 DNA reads TGTGCCAGCACCAATGGCAATGAGCAGTTCTTC. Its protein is CASTNGNEQFF.

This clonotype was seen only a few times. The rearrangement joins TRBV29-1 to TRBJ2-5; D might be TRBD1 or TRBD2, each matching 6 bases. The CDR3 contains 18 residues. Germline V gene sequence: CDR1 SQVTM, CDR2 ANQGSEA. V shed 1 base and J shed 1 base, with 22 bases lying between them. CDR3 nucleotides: TGCAGCGTTGAAGTGTGGCGGGACAAACCACTCCGCCAAGAGACCCAGTACTTC. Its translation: CSVEVWRDKPLRQETQYF. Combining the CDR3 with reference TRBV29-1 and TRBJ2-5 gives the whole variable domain SAVISQKPSRDICQRGTSLTIQCQVDSQVTMMFWYRQQPGQSLTLIATANQGSEATYESGFVIDKFPISRPNLTFSTLTVSNMSPEDSSIYLCSVEVWRDKPLRQETQYFGPGTRLLVL.

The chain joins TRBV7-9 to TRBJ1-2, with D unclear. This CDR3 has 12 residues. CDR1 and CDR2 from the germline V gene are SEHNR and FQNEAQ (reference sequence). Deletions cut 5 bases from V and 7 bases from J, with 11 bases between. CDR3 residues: CASSGPLGGYTF. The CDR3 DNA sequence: TGTGCCAGCAGCGGGCCGTTGGGTGGCTACACCTTC.

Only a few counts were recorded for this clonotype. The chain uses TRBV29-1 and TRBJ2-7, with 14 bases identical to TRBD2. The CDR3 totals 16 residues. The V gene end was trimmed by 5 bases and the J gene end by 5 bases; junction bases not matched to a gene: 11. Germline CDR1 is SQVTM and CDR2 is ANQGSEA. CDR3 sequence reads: CSVLGGGTSGSHEQYF. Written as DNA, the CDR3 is TGCAGCGTTCTCGGCGGGGGGACTAGCGGGAGCCACGAGCAGTACTTC.

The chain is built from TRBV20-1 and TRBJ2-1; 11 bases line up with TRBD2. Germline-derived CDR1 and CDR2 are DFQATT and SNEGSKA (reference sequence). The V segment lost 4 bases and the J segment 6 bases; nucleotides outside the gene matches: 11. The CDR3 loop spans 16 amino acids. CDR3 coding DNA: TGCAGTGCTAATCTGCGTCTAGCGGGAGGAGGCAATGAGCAGTTCTTC. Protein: CSANLRLAGGGNEQFF.